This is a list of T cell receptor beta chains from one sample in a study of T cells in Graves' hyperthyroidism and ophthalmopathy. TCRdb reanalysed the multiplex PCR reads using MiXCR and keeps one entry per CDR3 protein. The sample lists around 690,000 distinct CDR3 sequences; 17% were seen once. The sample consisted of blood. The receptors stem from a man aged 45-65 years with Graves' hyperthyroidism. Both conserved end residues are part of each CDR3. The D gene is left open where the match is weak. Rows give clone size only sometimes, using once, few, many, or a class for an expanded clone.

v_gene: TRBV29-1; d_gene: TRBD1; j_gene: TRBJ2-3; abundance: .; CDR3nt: TGCAGCGTTGATGCCCGGACAGGTTTGTCGACAGATACGCAGTATTTT; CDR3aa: CSVDARTGLSTDTQYF
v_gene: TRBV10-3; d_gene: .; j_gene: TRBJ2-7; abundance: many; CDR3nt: TGTGCCATCAGTGATTCTCGGGGGTACTCCTACGAGCAGTACTTC; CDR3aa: CAISDSRGYSYEQYF
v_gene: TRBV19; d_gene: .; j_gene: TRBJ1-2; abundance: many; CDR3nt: TGTGCCAGTATGCGCAGTGACTATGGCTACACCTTC; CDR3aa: CASMRSDYGYTF
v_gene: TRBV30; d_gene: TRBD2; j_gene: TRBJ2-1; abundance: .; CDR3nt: TGTGCCTGGAGTGTGGGAGCGGGACGGCCTAGTGAGCAGTTCTTC; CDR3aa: CAWSVGAGRPSEQFF
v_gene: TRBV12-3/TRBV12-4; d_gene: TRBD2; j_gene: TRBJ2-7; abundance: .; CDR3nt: TGTGCCAGCAGTTTAAGAGATGGCGGGAGCTCCTACGAGCAGTACTTC; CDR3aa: CASSLRDGGSSYEQYF
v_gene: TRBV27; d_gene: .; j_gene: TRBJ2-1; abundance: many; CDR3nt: TGTGCCAGCAGTCTGCTAGCGAGGGTCGATGAGCAGTTCTTC; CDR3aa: CASSLLARVDEQFF
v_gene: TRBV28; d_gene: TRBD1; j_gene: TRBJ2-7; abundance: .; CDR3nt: TGTGCCAGCACTCCGGGACAGACCTTCCAAGAGCAGTACTTC; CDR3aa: CASTPGQTFQEQYF
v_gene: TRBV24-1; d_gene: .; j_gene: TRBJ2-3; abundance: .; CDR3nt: TGTGCCACCAGTGAACCTGACACAGAAATTAGCACAGATACGCAGTATTTT; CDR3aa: CATSEPDTEISTDTQYF
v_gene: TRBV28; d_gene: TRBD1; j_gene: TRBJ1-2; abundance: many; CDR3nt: TGTGCCAGCAGCCCCGGACAGGGCAACTATGGCTACACCTTC; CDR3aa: CASSPGQGNYGYTF
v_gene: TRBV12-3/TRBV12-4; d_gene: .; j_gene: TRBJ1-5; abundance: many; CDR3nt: TGTGCCAGCAGTTTAAACAGGGCTGGCAATCAGCCCCAGCATTTT; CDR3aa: CASSLNRAGNQPQHF
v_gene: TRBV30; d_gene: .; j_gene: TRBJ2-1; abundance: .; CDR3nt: TGTGCCTGGAGTGAATCCTACAATGAGCAGTTCTTC; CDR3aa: CAWSESYNEQFF
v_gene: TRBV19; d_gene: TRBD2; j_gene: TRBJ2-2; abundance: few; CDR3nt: TGTGCCAGTAGTCTGATGATAGCGGGAGGAGGGGAGCTGTTTTTT; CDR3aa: CASSLMIAGGGELFF
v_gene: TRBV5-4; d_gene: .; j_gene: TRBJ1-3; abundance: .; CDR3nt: TGTGCCAGCAGTTGGGACACCGGAAACACCATATATTTT; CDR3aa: CASSWDTGNTIYF
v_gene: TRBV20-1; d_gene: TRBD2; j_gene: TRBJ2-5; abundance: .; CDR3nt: TGCAGTGCTGCAGCGGGGGCGGAAGAGACCCAGTACTTC; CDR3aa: CSAAAGAEETQYF
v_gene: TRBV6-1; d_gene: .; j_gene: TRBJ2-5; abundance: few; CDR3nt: TGTGCCAGTACAGAAACGGAGACCCAGTACTTC; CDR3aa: CASTETETQYF
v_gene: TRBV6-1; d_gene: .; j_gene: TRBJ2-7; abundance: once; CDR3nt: TGTGCCAGCACCGAATGGGAGGTGAGCTCCTACGAGCAGTACTTC; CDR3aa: CASTEWEVSSYEQYF
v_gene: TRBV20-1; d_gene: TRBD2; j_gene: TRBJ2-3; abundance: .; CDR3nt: TGCAGTGCTAGAAATGCGGGAGCCGATACGCAGTATTTT; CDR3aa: CSARNAGADTQYF
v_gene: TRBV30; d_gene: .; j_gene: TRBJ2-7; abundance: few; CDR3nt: TGTGCCTGGAGTGTACCCGGGAGCCGCTACGAGCAGTACTTC; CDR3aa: CAWSVPGSRYEQYF
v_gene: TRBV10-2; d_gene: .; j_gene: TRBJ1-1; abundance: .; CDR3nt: TGCGCCAGCAGTCCAGGGAGGCCTGAAGCTTTCTTT; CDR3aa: CASSPGRPEAFF
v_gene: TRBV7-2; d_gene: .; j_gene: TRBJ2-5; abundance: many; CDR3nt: TGTGCCAGCAGCGTCGACAGGCAAGAGACCCAGTACTTC; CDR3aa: CASSVDRQETQYF
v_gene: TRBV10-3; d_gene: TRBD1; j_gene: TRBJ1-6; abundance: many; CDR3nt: TGTGCCATCAGTGATTGGGGACAGGCGAATTCACCCCTCCACTTT; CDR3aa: CAISDWGQANSPLHF
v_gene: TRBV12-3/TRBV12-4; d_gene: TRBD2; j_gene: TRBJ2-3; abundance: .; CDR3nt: TGTGCCAGCAGTGGAGGACTAGCGGGAGGGTCAGATACGCAGTATTTT; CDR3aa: CASSGGLAGGSDTQYF
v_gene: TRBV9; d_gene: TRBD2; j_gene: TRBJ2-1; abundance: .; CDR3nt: TGTGCCAGCAGCGTAGCTAACGGGAGGGCCGTCGATGAGCAGTTCTTC; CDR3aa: CASSVANGRAVDEQFF
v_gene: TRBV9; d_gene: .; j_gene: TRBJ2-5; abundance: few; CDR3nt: TGTGCCAGCAGCGATAGCGGTTGGGGAGAGACCCAGTACTTC; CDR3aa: CASSDSGWGETQYF
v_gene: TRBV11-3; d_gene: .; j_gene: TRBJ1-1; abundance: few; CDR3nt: TGTGCCAGCAGCTCCCGCCCAGGGTCCACTGAAGCTTTCTTT; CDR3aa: CASSSRPGSTEAFF
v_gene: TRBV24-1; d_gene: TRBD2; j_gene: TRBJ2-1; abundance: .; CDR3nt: TGTGCCACCAGTGCCTTGACTAGCGGGAGCTACAATGAGCAGTTCTTC; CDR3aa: CATSALTSGSYNEQFF
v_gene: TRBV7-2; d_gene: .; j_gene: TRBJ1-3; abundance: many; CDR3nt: TGTGCCAGCAGCTTATTTTGGGGACGAGAAAACACCATATATTTT; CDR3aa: CASSLFWGRENTIYF
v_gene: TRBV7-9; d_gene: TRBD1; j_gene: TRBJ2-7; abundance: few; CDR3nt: TGTGCCAGCAGCGACCTCCGGGACAGGGGGCGAAGCGAGCAGTACTTC; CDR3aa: CASSDLRDRGRSEQYF
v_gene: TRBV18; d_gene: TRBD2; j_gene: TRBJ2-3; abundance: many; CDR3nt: TGTGCCAGCTCACCAATGTCTAGCGGGAGTATAGATACGCAGTATTTT; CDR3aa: CASSPMSSGSIDTQYF
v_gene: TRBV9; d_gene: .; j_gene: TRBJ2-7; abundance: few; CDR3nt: TGTGCCAGCAGCGCGGACGGACCCGGAGGACTCCACGAGCAGTACTTC; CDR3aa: CASSADGPGGLHEQYF
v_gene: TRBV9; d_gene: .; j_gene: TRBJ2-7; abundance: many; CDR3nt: TGTGCTCAAAGCCCCCCCAGGGCTGTCTACGAGCAGTACTTC; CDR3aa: CAQSPPRAVYEQYF
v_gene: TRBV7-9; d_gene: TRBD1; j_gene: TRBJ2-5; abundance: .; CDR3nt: TGTGCCAGCAGCTTAGTCGGGACAGGGCTCCAAGAGACCCAGTACTTC; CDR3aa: CASSLVGTGLQETQYF
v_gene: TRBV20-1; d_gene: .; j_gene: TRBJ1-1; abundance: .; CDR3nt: TGCAGTGCTAGAGATCTTGGGTCCAGGAGTGGGGACACTGAAGCTTTCTTT; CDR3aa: CSARDLGSRSGDTEAFF
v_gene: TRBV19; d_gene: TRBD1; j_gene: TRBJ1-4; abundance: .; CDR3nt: TGTGCCAGTAGTATCAACAGGGGCACCCTCTCAACTAATGAAAAACTGTTTTTT; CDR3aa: CASSINRGTLSTNEKLFF
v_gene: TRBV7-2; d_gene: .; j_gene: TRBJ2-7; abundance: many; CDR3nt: TGTGCCAGCAGCACCGGACGGGGCTCCTACGAGCAGTACTTC; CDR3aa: CASSTGRGSYEQYF
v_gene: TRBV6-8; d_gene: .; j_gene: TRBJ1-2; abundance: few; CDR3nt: TGTGCCAGCGGAGGGCCGGGACTAAGCTATGGCTACACCTTC; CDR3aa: CASGGPGLSYGYTF
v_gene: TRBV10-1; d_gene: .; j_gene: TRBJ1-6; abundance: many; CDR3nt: TGCGCCAGCAGTGCGGGCAGGGGAAATTCACCCCTCCACTTT; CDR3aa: CASSAGRGNSPLHF
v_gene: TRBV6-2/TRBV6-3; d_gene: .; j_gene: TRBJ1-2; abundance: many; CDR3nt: TGTGCCAGCAGTCCTCAGGTCCCGGTGGATGGCTACACCTTC; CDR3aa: CASSPQVPVDGYTF
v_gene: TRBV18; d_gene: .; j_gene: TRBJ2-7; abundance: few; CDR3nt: TGTGCCGGCTCAGCTAATGTCCGGGACCACGAGCAGTACTTC; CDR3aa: CAGSANVRDHEQYF
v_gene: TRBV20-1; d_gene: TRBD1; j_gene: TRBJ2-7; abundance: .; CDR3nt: TGCAGTGCTAGAGATACCGGACAGGGAAACTACCCTTACGAGCAGTACTTC; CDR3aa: CSARDTGQGNYPYEQYF
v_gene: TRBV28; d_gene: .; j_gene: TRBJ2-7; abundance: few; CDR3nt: TGTGCCAGCAGTTTAGACGGGACCTACGACGAGCAGTACTTC; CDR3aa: CASSLDGTYDEQYF
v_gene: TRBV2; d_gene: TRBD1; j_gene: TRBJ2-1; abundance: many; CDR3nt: TGTGCCAGCACTTTGGACAGGGCGAGCTCCTACAATGAGCAGTTCTTC; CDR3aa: CASTLDRASSYNEQFF
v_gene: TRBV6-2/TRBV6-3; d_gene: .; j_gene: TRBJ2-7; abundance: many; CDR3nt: TGTGCCAGCGCCCCGACAGTTACCTCCTACTCCTACGAGCAGTACTTC; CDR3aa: CASAPTVTSYSYEQYF
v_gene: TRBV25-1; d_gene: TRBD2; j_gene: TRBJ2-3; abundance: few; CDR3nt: TGTGCCGCCAGCAGGAAGCGGGAAACAGATACGCAGTATTTT; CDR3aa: CAASRKRETDTQYF
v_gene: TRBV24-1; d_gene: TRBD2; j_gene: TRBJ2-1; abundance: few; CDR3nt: TGTGCCACCAGTGGCCGAGGGGCCGGGAGGAACAATGAGCAGTTCTTC; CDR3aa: CATSGRGAGRNNEQFF
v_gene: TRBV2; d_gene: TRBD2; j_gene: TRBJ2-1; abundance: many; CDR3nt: TGTGCCAGCAGCGCCGGGACTAGCGGGCACTACAATGAGCAGTTCTTC; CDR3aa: CASSAGTSGHYNEQFF
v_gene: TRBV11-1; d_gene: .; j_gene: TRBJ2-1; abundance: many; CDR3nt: TGTGCCAGCAGCTTAGGTGGGAGCACCAATGAGCAGTTCTTC; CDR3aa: CASSLGGSTNEQFF
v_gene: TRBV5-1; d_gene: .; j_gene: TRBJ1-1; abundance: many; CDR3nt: TGCGCCAGCAGCTTGGTATCTGGGATGGGCACTGAAGCTTTCTTT; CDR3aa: CASSLVSGMGTEAFF